A single sample gave rise to the 17 T cell receptor beta chains below, sequenced in a study of PD-1 blockade in classical Hodgkin lymphoma (TCRdb year 2020). The sample's time point label, in plain terms: cycle 1 day 1 (C1D1), immediately before nivolumab initiation. Relapse after autologous stem cell transplantation had occurred in all trial patients, and cohorts A, B and C were distinguished by prior brentuximab vedotin exposure. Receptors were amplified or captured by the immunoSEQ multiplex PCR assay. TCRdb carries this immuneACCESS record with in-frame sequences only. Its versions omit some clonotypes, under half of them owing to an unresolved V gene in the studies checked, with the rest unexplained. The table for this sample lists 60,000 to 65,000 clones; approximately 88% of them were counted only once. The top ten clonotypes cover under 15% of the sample. The sequences come from peripheral blood mononuclear cells (PBMCs), collected at baseline. The receptor source for this set is a human donor with classical Hodgkin lymphoma.

The chain recombines TRBV6-1 with TRBJ1-4; 7 bases map to TRBD1. CDR1 is MNHNS, CDR2 SASEGT, per germline. The CDR3 runs to 11 residues. With V trimmed by 7 bases and J by 10 bases, 3 bases remained unmatched. The CDR3: CASKQGLKLFF. Here the CDR3 DNA reads TGTGCCAGCAAACAGGGGTTAAAACTGTTTTTT.

This clone was observed a handful of times. The CDR3 here is CASGDRGNQPQHF. The DNA for the CDR3 is TGTGCCAGCGGGGACAGGGGAAATCAGCCCCAGCATTTT. The rearrangement joins TRBV7-6 to TRBJ1-5, with TRBD1 matching over 10 bases. Germline CDR1 and CDR2: SGHVS and FNYEAQ. This CDR3 spans 13 amino acids. V trimming: 8 bases; J trimming: 4 bases; junction bases outside the gene matches: 2.

The V call is TRBV19, the J call TRBJ1-2; TRBD1 agrees at 7 bases. Germline lookup yields CDR1 LNHDA and CDR2 SQIVND (reference sequence). J lost 6 bases, V lost 6 bases, and 10 bases had no gene match. The CDR3 extends over 14 amino acids. The CDR3 protein is CASSHRGGGNGYTF. As DNA, the CDR3 is TGTGCCAGTAGCCACAGGGGAGGAGGAAATGGCTACACCTTC.

The chain couples TRBV6-6 to TRBJ1-5, with D possibly being TRBD1 (5 bases). Germline V gene sequence: CDR1 MNHNY, CDR2 SVGAGI (reference sequence). Between the trimmed V and J ends, which lost 0 bases and 7 bases, there was a span of 13 bases. CDR3 length: 15 amino acids. This CDR3 reads CASSYSNPGRQPQHF. CDR3 nucleotides: TGTGCCAGCAGTTACTCGAATCCAGGGAGGCAGCCCCAGCATTTT.

The chain uses TRBV23-1 and TRBJ2-1; the match to TRBD1 covers 8 bases. TRBV23-1 is noted as an ORF with a role that remains uncertain. The V gene end was trimmed by 3 bases and the J gene end by 10 bases; junction bases not matched to a gene: 11. The CDR3 totals 15 residues. This CDR3 reads CASSHSLSDREEQFF. For the CDR3, the DNA is TGCGCCAGCAGTCACTCCCTCTCGGACAGGGAAGAGCAGTTCTTC.

The V gene is TRBV29-1, the J gene TRBJ2-1, with TRBD1 as a possible D gene (5 bases). The CDR3 extends over 11 amino acids. The germline gives CDR1 SQVTM, CDR2 ANQGSEA. The V gene lost 6 bases and the J gene lost 6 bases, with 9 bases spanning the gap. DNA of the CDR3: TGCAGCGTACGCAGGGCCAATGAGCAGTTCTTC. It is translated as CSVRRANEQFF.

The V and J genes are TRBV7-9 and TRBJ1-2, with D unclear. V lost 2 bases, J lost 7 bases, and 23 bases lay in between. This CDR3 is 17 amino acids long. CDR1 and CDR2 (germline): SEHNR, FQNEAQ (reference sequence). The CDR3: CASSLFLAANNLAGYTF. In DNA, the CDR3 is TGTGCCAGCAGCTTATTTTTGGCCGCCAACAACCTTGCTGGCTACACCTTC.

This chain uses TRBV7-2 with TRBJ1-5; D gene unclear. Trimming left V 5 bases short and J 4 bases short, with 6 bases between. CDR3 length: 12 amino acids. Germline CDR1 reads SGHTA; CDR2 reads FQGNSA. The CDR3 DNA reads as TGTGCCAGCAGCCCCCTAAATCAGCCCCAGCATTTT. Amino acid sequence: CASSPLNQPQHF.

The chain is built from TRBV6-1 and TRBJ2-5; tentative D call: TRBD1 (6 bases). V gave up 4 bases and J gave up 5 bases, with 14 bases separating them. Germline V gene data show CDR1 as MNHNS and CDR2 as SASEGT. The CDR3 has 14 amino acids. The CDR3 sequence: CASSGMTGGETQYF. The DNA of the CDR3 is TGTGCCAGCAGTGGGATGACAGGTGGGGAGACCCAGTACTTC.

The chain joins TRBV7-2 to TRBJ2-1; tentative D call: TRBD2 (6 bases). This CDR3 has 17 amino acids. CDR1 is SGHTA, CDR2 FQGNSA, per germline. Between the trimmed V and J ends, which lost 6 bases and 4 bases, there was a span of 22 bases. CDR3 sequence reads: CASSRPGRGLRYNEQFF. CDR3 coding DNA: TGTGCCAGCAGTCGCCCAGGGCGTGGACTACGGTACAATGAGCAGTTCTTC.

The CDR3 loop is CASSYSRGFNQPQHF. In DNA form, the CDR3 reads TGTGCCAGCAGTTACTCGAGAGGTTTTAATCAGCCCCAGCATTTT. The chain combines TRBV6-5 with TRBJ1-5, with D uncertain. Germline V lookup: CDR1 MNHEY, CDR2 SVGAGI. Trimming left V 0 bases short and J 4 bases short, with 10 bases between. The CDR3 consists of 15 residues.

The chain recombines TRBV20-1 with TRBJ2-3; D call uncertain. Germline V CDR1 and CDR2: DFQATT, SNEGSKA (reference sequence). Trimming cost V 5 bases and J 2 bases, with 5 bases left between them. The CDR3 totals 11 residues. The CDR3, as DNA: TGCAGTGCTGAAACCACAGATACGCAGTATTTT. It codes for CSAETTDTQYF.

This chain uses TRBV6-5 with TRBJ2-1; D remains unclear. Germline lookup yields CDR1 MNHEY and CDR2 SVGAGI. This CDR3 comprises 15 residues. The V and J ends lost 6 bases and 2 bases respectively, with 14 bases between them. This chain's CDR3 is CASSLTPRTYNEQFF. DNA for the CDR3: TGTGCCAGCAGCTTAACCCCGCGGACCTACAATGAGCAGTTCTTC.

The V and J genes are TRBV9 and TRBJ2-7; 8 positions match TRBD1. CDR3 length: 12 amino acids. CDR1 SGDLS and CDR2 YYNGEE come from the germline V gene. V lost 3 bases, J lost 7 bases, and 3 bases stayed unmatched. CDR3 nucleotides: TGTGCCAGCAGCGGGACAGGGAATGAGCAGTACTTC. It yields the protein CASSGTGNEQYF.

This clone turned up a few times. V gene TRBV9 combines with J gene TRBJ2-3, with 8 bases lining up with TRBD2. The CDR3 contains 15 residues. Germline V gives CDR1 SGDLS, CDR2 YYNGEE. J lost 4 bases, V lost 3 bases, and 7 bases had no gene match. The CDR3 protein is CASSATGGDPDTQYF. CDR3 coding DNA: TGTGCCAGCAGCGCCACCGGGGGGGACCCAGATACGCAGTATTTT.

The chain is built from TRBV19 and TRBJ2-7; 7 bases match TRBD1. The CDR3 sequence is 15 residues long. V lost 0 bases and J lost 1; bases outside the gene matches: 3. Germline CDR1 and CDR2: LNHDA and SQIVND (reference sequence). DNA for the CDR3: TGTGCCAGTAGTATAGAGACAGGGACGTCCTACGAGCAGTACTTC. It codes for CASSIETGTSYEQYF.

The chain is built from TRBV7-2 and TRBJ2-7, with 7 bases matching TRBD1. CDR1 and CDR2 from the germline V gene are SGHTA and FQGNSA. This CDR3 is 15 amino acids long. V dropped 2 bases and J dropped 4; count of bases not matched to a gene: 8. CDR3 coding DNA: TGTGCCAGCAGCTTAACGGCGACAGGGAAATACGAGCAGTACTTC. It specifies CASSLTATGKYEQYF.